This paragraph reports one TCR beta chain. The CDR3 loop spans 15 amino acids. V was shortened by 7 bases and J by 0 bases, with 15 bases between the two germline ends. Germline values: CDR1 SEHNR, CDR2 FQNEAQ (reference sequence). The data were obtained in a study of blood T cell repertoires in COVID-19. Study-wide background: The samples span acute and convalescent COVID-19 from the United States, Italy and Spain. T cells, B-cell-depleted T cells, or PBMCs supplied cDNA or gDNA.

Original methodology: Scientists estimated how many nucleated cells there were by amplifying reference gene primers. Repertoires were generated with immunoSEQ multiplex PCR, while TCRdb's copy carries only in-frame clones and drops some. That table is the source of V, J and clone size, and D and trimming were worked out from the DNA. Among 450,000 or so clones, about 91% were seen once, and the ten largest hold roughly 1%. The sequence was collected from a man aged 18 to 30 with COVID-19, enrolled during active disease. Sequenced material: peripheral blood. The chain combines TRBV7-9 with TRBJ1-1, with a weak D call TRBD1 (6 bases). The CDR3 loop reads CASINEGGMNTEAFF. The CDR3 DNA reads as TGTGCCAGCATCAATGAGGGGGGGATGAACACTGAAGCTTTCTTT.